This T cell receptor beta chain was documented in a study of graft-versus-host responses after intestinal transplantation. At the level of the study: Multivisceral, liver-intestinal, or isolated intestinal transplants were given to recipients. Once they had received anti-thymocyte globulin induction, all recipients took tacrolimus and steroids for approximately 3 years. Study-level points and caveats: Across patients carrying graft-donor T cell macrochimerism, allografts held high graft-versus-host to host-versus-graft clonal ratios. HvG clone declines early post-transplant were associated with peak circulating GvH levels.

Measured with immunoSEQ multiplex PCR; TCRdb has only the in-frame clones, and not every one. The sample records more than 95,000 clones, over 75% being singletons. The CDR3 has 16 residues. The J segment lost 8 bases and the V segment lost 5 bases, leaving 13 bases of the junction unmatched. CDR1 is LGHNA and CDR2 is YNFKEQ in the germline V gene. Note on this clone: Its antigen remains unidentified.

The sequences come from unstimulated CD4+ T cells sorted from spleen or lymph node cells, collected before intestinal transplant. The source of this sequence is a human donor who received an intestinal transplant. The chain is built from TRBV4-2 and TRBJ2-1; TRBD1 matches at 9 bases. The CDR3 region is CASSTRKGTGWDEQFF. Here the CDR3 DNA reads TGTGCCAGCAGCACCAGGAAAGGGACAGGGTGGGATGAGCAGTTCTTC.